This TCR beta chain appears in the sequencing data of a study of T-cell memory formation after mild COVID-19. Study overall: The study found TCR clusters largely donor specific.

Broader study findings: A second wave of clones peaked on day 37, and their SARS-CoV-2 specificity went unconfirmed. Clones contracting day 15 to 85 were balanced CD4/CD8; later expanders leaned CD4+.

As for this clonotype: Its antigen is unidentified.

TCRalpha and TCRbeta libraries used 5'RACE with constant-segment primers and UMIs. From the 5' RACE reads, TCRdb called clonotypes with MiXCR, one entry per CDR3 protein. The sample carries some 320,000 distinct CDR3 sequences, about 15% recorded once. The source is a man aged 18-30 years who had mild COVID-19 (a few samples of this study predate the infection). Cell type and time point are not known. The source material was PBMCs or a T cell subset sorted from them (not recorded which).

CDR3 residues: CATSDVPGTALPDTQYF. CDR3 bases: TGTGCCACCAGTGATGTACCCGGGACAGCCTTACCAGATACGCAGTATTTT. This rearrangement joins TRBV24-1 to TRBJ2-3, with 7 bases lining up with TRBD1. Germline CDR1 KGHDR, CDR2 SFDVKD. This CDR3 comprises 17 residues. V trimming: 3 bases; J trimming: 4 bases; junction bases outside the gene matches: 12.